Below, 26 T cell receptor beta chains from the same sample are listed, as sequenced in a study of T cells expressing NK-cell markers. From the 5' RACE reads, TCRdb lists one entry per CDR3 protein and no DNA. Its table lists 350,000 to 400,000 distinct CDR3 sequences. The sequenced material came from blood T cells: a sorted CD56 or NKG2C T cell subset, CD4+ or CD8+ T cells, or bulk PBMC T cells (not recorded which). The origin of the receptors is a woman between 50 and 59 years old in good health.

The CDR3 region is CSAAPSPAVSSYNEQFF. The chain joins TRBV20-1 to TRBJ2-1; TCRdb proposes TRBD2, but this gene call is untestable without DNA. Germline CDR1 reads DFQATT; CDR2 reads SNEGSKA (reference sequence). This CDR3 comprises 17 residues.

This rearrangement joins TRBV29-1 to TRBJ2-1. The CDR3 is 13 amino acids. The germline gives CDR1 SQVTM, CDR2 ANQGSEA. The CDR3 spells CSVEVGSYNEQFF.

This chain joins TRBV19 and TRBJ2-4. The CDR3 contains 12 residues. Germline CDR1 LNHDA, CDR2 SQIVND (reference sequence). The chain's CDR3 is CASSDTKNIQYF.

V is TRBV12-3 or TRBV12-4 and J is TRBJ1-2; TCRdb's D call, TRBD1, is unchecked because there is no DNA. The CDR3 runs to 13 residues. CDR3 loop: CASSLSLRDSRTF.

The chain recombines TRBV27 with TRBJ1-1; TCRdb selects TRBD1, and the lack of DNA leaves this call unchecked. CDR3 length equals 13 residues. Per germline, CDR1 MNHEY and CDR2 SMNVEV (reference sequence). The CDR3 is CASSPQDGQEAFF.

The chain's CDR3 is CASSTVGPGELFF. The genes are TRBV4-1 and TRBJ2-2. Germline V gives CDR1 MGHRA, CDR2 YSYEKL. The CDR3 runs to 13 residues.

The J gene is TRBJ2-3, the V gene TRBV15; lacking DNA, the TRBD1 call made by TCRdb goes unchecked. CDR1 and CDR2 (germline): LNHNV, YYDKDF (reference sequence). CDR3 length equals 16 residues. The CDR3 region is CATSRGDNLFTDTQYF.

This chain links TRBV2 with TRBJ2-1; TCRdb designates TRBD1, a call that cannot be tested without DNA. The CDR3 extends over 14 amino acids. The germline V gene has CDR1 SNHLY and CDR2 FYNNEI. The CDR3 here is CASSLDQGLNEQFF.

The chain has TRBV19 and TRBJ2-2; TCRdb's D gene call, TRBD1, goes unchecked for lack of DNA. CDR1 and CDR2 (germline): LNHDA, SQIVND (reference sequence). The CDR3 is made up of 17 amino acids. The CDR3 here is CASSIDLEGAHNGELFF. The full variable domain, its missing parts supplied by reference TRBV19 and TRBJ2-2, is DGGITQSPKYLFRKEGQNVTLSCEQNLNHDAMYWYRQDPGQGLRLIYYSQIVNDFQKGDIAEGYSVSREKKESFPLTVTSAQKNPTAFYLCASSIDLEGAHNGELFFGEGSRLTVL.

CDR3 protein: CASSYLFSGGQVHEQFF. The rearrangement links TRBV6-5 to TRBJ2-1; TCRdb names TRBD1, which stays unverified in the absence of DNA. Germline V gene lookup returns CDR1 MNHEY and CDR2 SVGAGI. There are 17 residues in the CDR3.

The chain links TRBV12-3 or TRBV12-4 to TRBJ2-2; with no DNA, the TCRdb D assignment of TRBD1 cannot be verified. The CDR3 consists of 14 residues. The chain's CDR3 is CASSDGGGRGELFF.

The V gene is TRBV5-1, the J gene TRBJ2-5; the TRBD1 assignment by TCRdb is unverifiable without DNA. The V gene's germline CDR1 is SGHRS and CDR2 YFSETQ. The CDR3 is made up of 13 amino acids. This CDR3 is CASSSQGRETQYF.

V is TRBV10-3 and J is TRBJ2-7; the D call from TCRdb, TRBD2, cannot be confirmed without DNA. Germline V gene sequence: CDR1 ENHRY, CDR2 SYGVKD. The CDR3 extends over 13 amino acids. The chain's CDR3 is CASGLGNFYEQYF.

The V and J genes are TRBV29-1 and TRBJ1-1; there is no DNA to check the TCRdb D call of TRBD1. CDR1 and CDR2 from the germline V gene are SQVTM and ANQGSEA. This CDR3 has 15 amino acids. CDR3 residues: CSVGVRQGVPTEAFF.

CDR3 sequence: CASSPRGTNEKLFF. This chain connects TRBV27 to TRBJ1-4; with no DNA, the TCRdb D assignment of TRBD1 cannot be verified. This CDR3 spans 14 amino acids. Germline CDR1 and CDR2: MNHEY and SMNVEV (reference sequence).

The rearrangement joins TRBV4-1 to TRBJ2-1; the D call from TCRdb, TRBD1, cannot be confirmed without DNA. CDR3 length: 13 residues. Germline CDR1 and CDR2: MGHRA and YSYEKL. CDR3 in amino acids: CASSQLLGVEQFF.

This chain connects TRBV7-8 to TRBJ2-6; TCRdb lists TRBD1, though no DNA is available to test this call. This CDR3 contains 18 residues. Germline-derived CDR1 and CDR2 are SGHVS and FQNEAQ. CDR3 residues: CASSYSEGGTSWANVLTF.

This chain uses TRBV5-4 with TRBJ1-1. The CDR3 covers 13 residues. CDR1 SGHNT and CDR2 YYREEE come from the germline V gene (reference sequence). The CDR3 protein is CASSQGPDPEAFF.

The chain carries TRBV14 and TRBJ2-3; checking the TCRdb D call of TRBD1 is not possible without DNA. The CDR3 is 16 amino acids. Germline V CDR1 and CDR2: SGHDN, FVKESK. The CDR3 sequence: CASSQARGFSTDTQYF.

V gene TRBV2 combines with J gene TRBJ2-2; TCRdb's D gene call, TRBD1, goes unchecked for lack of DNA. The CDR3 length is 15 residues. CDR1 is SNHLY and CDR2 is FYNNEI in the germline V gene. The CDR3 sequence is CASTIIRGSTGELFF.

The chain links TRBV20-1 to TRBJ2-1. Germline loops: CDR1 DFQATT, CDR2 SNEGSKA (reference sequence). The CDR3 runs to 12 residues. The CDR3 reads CSAPVNSNEQFF.

The V call is TRBV24-1, the J call TRBJ2-5. This CDR3 region has 12 residues. The V gene's germline CDR1 is KGHDR and CDR2 SFDVKD. The CDR3 sequence is CATSGEEETQYF.

The chain recombines TRBV5-1 with TRBJ1-1. The CDR3 is 15 amino acids. Per the germline V gene, CDR1 is SGHRS and CDR2 is YFSETQ. This CDR3 reads CASSSAQVANTEAFF.

The chain recombines TRBV5-1 with TRBJ2-3; TCRdb lists TRBD2, though no DNA is available to test this call. This CDR3 has 16 amino acids. CDR1 is SGHRS, CDR2 YFSETQ, per germline. The CDR3 loop reads CASSLVLAGVADTQYF.

The chain joins TRBV4-1 to TRBJ2-3; TCRdb's D gene call, TRBD2, goes unchecked for lack of DNA. Germline loops: CDR1 MGHRA, CDR2 YSYEKL. CDR3 size: 19 residues. This CDR3 reads CASSFRSTLGRREEDTQYF.

The J gene is TRBJ2-5, the V gene TRBV4-1. The germline gives CDR1 MGHRA, CDR2 YSYEKL. This CDR3 region has 14 residues. This chain's CDR3 is CASSQGRFQETQYF.